This is a list of T cell receptor beta chains from one sample in a study of T cells in Graves' hyperthyroidism and ophthalmopathy. TCRdb re-derived calls from the multiplex PCR reads in MiXCR, one entry per CDR3 protein. The data show around 300,000 distinct CDR3 sequences, roughly an eighth seen once. Specimen: blood. These receptor sequences come from a woman aged 40 to 55 with Graves' ophthalmopathy. CDR3s leave out the opening cysteine and the closing phenylalanine or tryptophan.

j_call,v_call,cdr3_aa
TRBJ2-3,TRBV9,ASSSDSLNPADTQY
TRBJ2-3,TRBV20-1,SGTRDREDTQY
TRBJ2-1,TRBV7-9,ASSLDSAVEF
TRBJ2-1,TRBV5-4,ASSLTSGGEQF
TRBJ2-7,TRBV10-3,AASLEERREQY
TRBJ2-7,TRBV20-1,SADSLAGPIEQY
TRBJ1-5,TRBV10-3,AISESGQPNQPQH
TRBJ2-3,TRBV2,ASITLTRELTDTQY
TRBJ2-1,TRBV10-3,AIRSAEPYNEQF
-,TRBV19,ASSPRAYEQF
TRBJ2-7,TRBV2,ASIGQGALYEQY
TRBJ1-3,TRBV12-3/TRBV12-4,ASSLEGHSGNTIY
TRBJ2-5,TRBV7-7,ASSFGLSTGETQY